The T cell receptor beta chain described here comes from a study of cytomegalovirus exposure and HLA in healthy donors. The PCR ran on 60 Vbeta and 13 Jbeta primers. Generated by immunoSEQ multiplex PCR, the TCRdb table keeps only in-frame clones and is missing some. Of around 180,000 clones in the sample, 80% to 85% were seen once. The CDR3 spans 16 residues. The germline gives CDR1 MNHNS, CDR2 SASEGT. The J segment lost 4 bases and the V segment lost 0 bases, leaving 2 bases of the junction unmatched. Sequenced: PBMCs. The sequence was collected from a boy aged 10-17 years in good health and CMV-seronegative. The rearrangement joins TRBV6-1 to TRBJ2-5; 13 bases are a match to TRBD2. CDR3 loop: CASSEAGLAGLETQYF. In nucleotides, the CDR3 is TGTGCCAGCAGTGAAGCGGGACTAGCGGGACTAGAGACCCAGTACTTC.